The entry that follows covers one T cell receptor beta chain sequence. Its antigen remains unidentified. No base qualities exist here, and no much larger clone lies one base off it. This sample was included in a study (dated by TCRdb to about 2015). About the full investigation: The study set out to test whether tumor-infiltrating Tregs in breast cancer get recruited from blood Tregs or are instead converted in situ from other CD4+ T cell subsets.

Full-length TCR variable regions were amplified by 5' RACE PCR using constant-region reverse primers, and then by semi-nested PCR using Nested Universal Primer A. The ReliaPrep RNA Cell Miniprep System was used to extract total RNA, which was then reverse transcribed into 5'RACE-ready cDNA with the SMARTer RACE 5'/3' Kit. An Illumina MiSeq was used to sequence the full-length TCR alpha and beta libraries, which had been barcoded with multiplex adaptors. In the original analysis: Sequencing data were pooled across the five patients for each of nine subset-tissue groups and compared by unsupervised clustering of TCR gene usage. The Morisita-Horn index, with shared sequences weighted by their contribution to each repertoire, was used to calculate repertoire similarity. Through fastp at Q25 and MiXCR, TCRdb rebuilt clones from the public reads, retaining in-frame beta chains. Each entry is one CDR3 protein sequence, shown with its most common DNA and genes. The V and J calls and clone size are TCRdb's, not the authors'. For this sample the table gives about 50,000 distinct CDR3 sequences, of which over 15% were detected only once. The leading ten clones occupy around 2.3% of the sample.

The paper's findings and limits, for the study overall: In terms of TCR gene usage, tumor memory CD4+ T cells clustered together with blood and lymph node memory CD4+ cells, as well as with lymph node naive CD4+ cells. The larger-cohort validation was restricted to a single TCR beta V-J rearrangement rather than whole repertoires. The TCR alpha and beta sequences of tumor-infiltrating Tregs showed the greatest overlap with tumor naive CD4+ T cells, followed by blood naive CD4+ T cells.

The Miltenyi Naive CD4+ T Cell Isolation kit was used to purify naive CD4+ T cells, and Tregs were depleted with CD25 microbeads. Tregs, naive and memory CD4+ T cells from tumor, blood and ipsilateral draining lymph nodes of roughly 5 breast cancer patients underwent full-length TCR alpha and beta sequencing. Mononuclear cells from lymph nodes or over 45 ml of peripheral blood were isolated by Ficoll density gradient centrifugation. Sorted cell populations were confirmed by FACS to exceed 90% purity. This clonotype originated in a female donor with breast cancer. Sequencing was carried out using naive CD4+ T cells sorted from blood. The sample's cell subset or site label, in plain terms: naive CD4+ T cells, CD4+CD45RA+CD25-.

CDR3 reads: CASSLFPGRVNGYTF. The DNA reads TGTGCCAGCAGTTTATTCCCGGGAAGGGTCAATGGCTACACCTTC. The sequence is built from TRBV28 and TRBJ1-2; the D gene cannot be resolved reliably. Taken from cysteine to phenylalanine, the CDR3 has 15 residues. Only the CDR3 DNA is retained, 45 bases long and in frame from the first base. At the junction V is shortened by 1 base and J by 6 bases, with 15 bases in between. Via the germline V gene, CDR1 is MDHEN and CDR2 SYDVKM.